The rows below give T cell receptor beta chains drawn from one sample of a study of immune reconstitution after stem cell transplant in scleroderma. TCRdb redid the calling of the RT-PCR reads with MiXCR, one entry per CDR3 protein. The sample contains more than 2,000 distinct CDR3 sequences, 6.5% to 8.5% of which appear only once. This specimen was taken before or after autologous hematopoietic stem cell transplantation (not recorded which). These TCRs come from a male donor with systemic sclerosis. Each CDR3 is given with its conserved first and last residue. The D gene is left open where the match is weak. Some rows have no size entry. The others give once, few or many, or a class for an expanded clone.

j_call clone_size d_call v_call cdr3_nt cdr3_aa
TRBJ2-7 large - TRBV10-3 TGTGCCATCAGAGGAGATCGCTACGAGCAGTACTTC CAIRGDRYEQYF
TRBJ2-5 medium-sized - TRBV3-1 TGTGCCAGCAGCCAAGGGGAGTGGGAGACCCAGTACTTC CASSQGEWETQYF
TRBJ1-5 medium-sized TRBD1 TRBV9 TGTGCCAGCAGCGTAACAGGGGGCAATCAGCCCCAGCATTTT CASSVTGGNQPQHF
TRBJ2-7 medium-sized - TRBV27 TGTGCCAGCTTCACTAGCTCCTACGAGCAGTACTTC CASFTSSYEQYF
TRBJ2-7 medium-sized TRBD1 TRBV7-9 TGTGCCAGCAGTCCTACGACAGGGGGCGCGGACTACGAGCAGTACTTC CASSPTTGGADYEQYF
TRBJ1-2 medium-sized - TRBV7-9 TGTGCCAGCAGCTTAGTCGAGGTGGGGACCTTC CASSLVEVGTF
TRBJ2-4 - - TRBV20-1 TGCAGTGCTAGAGCTCCAGGGTTAGACATTCAGTACTTC CSARAPGLDIQYF
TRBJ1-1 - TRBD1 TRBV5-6 TGTGCCAGCAGCTTACCCAGGGGGACCACTGAAGCTTTCTTT CASSLPRGTTEAFF
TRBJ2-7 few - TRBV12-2 TGTGCAAGTCGCTTACCCGGGACAGGGAGTTCCTACGAGCAGTACTTC CASRLPGTGSSYEQYF
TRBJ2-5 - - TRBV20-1 TGCAGTGCAGACTACTCTAGCGCCCAAGAGACCCAGTACTTC CSADYSSAQETQYF
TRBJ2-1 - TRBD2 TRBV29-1 TGCAGCGTTTACCTAGCGGGGGGGAGGAATGAGCAGTTCTTC CSVYLAGGRNEQFF
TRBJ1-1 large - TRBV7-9 TGTGCCAGCAGCTCGAGGGGGAAGGGGCACTCTTATACTATGAACACTGAAGCTTTCTTT CASSSRGKGHSYTMNTEAFF
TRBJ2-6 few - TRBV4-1 TGCGCCAGCAGCCAAGACGGAGGGCCCGGGGCCAACGTCCTGACTTTC CASSQDGGPGANVLTF
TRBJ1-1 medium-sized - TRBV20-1 TGCAGTGCCCCCGCGAGGGGCGGGAACACTGAAGCTTTCTTT CSAPARGGNTEAFF
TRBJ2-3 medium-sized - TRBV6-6 TGTGCCAGCCGAGGGACCGTAATCTTTCCAGATACGCAGTATTTT CASRGTVIFPDTQYF
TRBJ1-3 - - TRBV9 TGTGCCAGCAGCCTTGCAGGCTCTGGAAACACCATATATTTT CASSLAGSGNTIYF
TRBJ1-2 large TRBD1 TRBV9 TGTGCCAGCAGCTCCAGGGACAGCGATTATGGCTACACCTTC CASSSRDSDYGYTF
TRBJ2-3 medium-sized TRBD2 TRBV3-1 TGTGCCAGCAGCCAAGAAGGCAGCGGGGGCCGCCAGTATTTT CASSQEGSGGRQYF
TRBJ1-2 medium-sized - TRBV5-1 TGCGCCAGCAGCTTGGCTGGGTCAAGTAAAGGCTACACCTTC CASSLAGSSKGYTF
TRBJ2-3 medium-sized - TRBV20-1 TGCAGTGCCGAGGTAGGGGGGCCCGGCACAGATACGCAGTATTTT CSAEVGGPGTDTQYF
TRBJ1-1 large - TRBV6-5 TGTGCCAGCAGTTACTCGTCGAGCGCCCCTGGGGTTTCGAACACTGAAGCTTTCTTT CASSYSSSAPGVSNTEAFF
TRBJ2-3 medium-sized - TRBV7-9 TGTGCCAGCAGCTTATTGAAAAGCGTTGGGGATACGCAGTATTTT CASSLLKSVGDTQYF
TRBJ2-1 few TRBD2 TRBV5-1 TGCGCCAGCAGCTTCCCACTAGCGGGGTCCCTAAATAGCTCCTACAATGAGCAGTTCTTC CASSFPLAGSLNSSYNEQFF
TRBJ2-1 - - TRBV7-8 TGTGCCAGCAGCGTAGGGAGCGGGCCCAACCCCAACAATGAGCAGTTCTTC CASSVGSGPNPNNEQFF
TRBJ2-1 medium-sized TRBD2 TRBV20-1 TGCAGTGCTAGCGGGGGGACCTACAATGAGCAGTTCTTC CSASGGTYNEQFF
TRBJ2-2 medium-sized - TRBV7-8 TGTGCCAGCAGGGTAGAGGGATTGAGAACCGGGGAGCTGTTTTTT CASRVEGLRTGELFF
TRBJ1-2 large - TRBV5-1 TGCGCCAGCAGAGTATACCTCGGGTCGCAGGTTGGCTACACCTTC CASRVYLGSQVGYTF
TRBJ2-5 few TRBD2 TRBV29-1 TGCAGCGGATCACTAGCGGGGGACCAAGAGACCCAGTACTTC CSGSLAGDQETQYF
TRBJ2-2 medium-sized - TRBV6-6 TGTGCCAGCAACACGCTAGCCGCAAGGGAGCTGTTTTTT CASNTLAARELFF
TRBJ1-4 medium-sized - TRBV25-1 TGTGCCAGCAGTGAACCACGGGGGGGCGCGAATGAAAAACTGTTTTTT CASSEPRGGANEKLFF
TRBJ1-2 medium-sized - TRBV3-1 TGTGCCAGCAGCCATGGGGCTGGTTATGGCTACACCTTC CASSHGAGYGYTF
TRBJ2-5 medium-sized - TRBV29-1 TGCAGCGTCACCGGGACTGTGGGAGTGGAGACCCAGTACTTC CSVTGTVGVETQYF
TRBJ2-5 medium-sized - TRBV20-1 TGCAGTGCTAGAGATCGGCCGGAACAAGAGACCCAGTACTTC CSARDRPEQETQYF
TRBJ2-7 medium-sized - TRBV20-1 TGCAGTGCTAGAGACCAGCCGTCTAGCTCCTACGAGCAGTACTTC CSARDQPSSSYEQYF
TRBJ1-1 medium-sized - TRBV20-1 TGCAGTGCTAGAGAGAGCGGCAGGGGCGCTCAGTTGAACACTGAAGCTTTCTTT CSARESGRGAQLNTEAFF
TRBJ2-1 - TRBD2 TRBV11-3 TGTGCCAGCAGCCGACGGGCGGGGGACTCCTACAATGAGCAGTTCTTC CASSRRAGDSYNEQFF
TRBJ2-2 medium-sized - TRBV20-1 TGCAGTGCTAGATCCGGGAACAGTATAATCGCCGGGGAGCTGTTTTTT CSARSGNSIIAGELFF
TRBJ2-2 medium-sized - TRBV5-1 TGCGCCAGCTGGCGGGCCGGGGAGCTGTTTTTT CASWRAGELFF
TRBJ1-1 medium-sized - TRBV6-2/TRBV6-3 TGTGCCAGCAGTTACGGGCCTGGGACTGAAGCTTTCTTT CASSYGPGTEAFF
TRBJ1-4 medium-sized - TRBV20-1 TGCAGTGCTAGCAAAGGTGGACAGCCTAATGAAAAACTGTTTTTT CSASKGGQPNEKLFF
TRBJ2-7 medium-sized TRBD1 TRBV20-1 TGCAGTGCTGGGTGGACAGGACTTTACGGGCAGTACTTC CSAGWTGLYGQYF
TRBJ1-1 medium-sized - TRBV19 TGTGCCAGTAGTATTGATGGGAACACTGAAGCTTTCTTT CASSIDGNTEAFF
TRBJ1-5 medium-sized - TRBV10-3 TGTGCCATCAGTGAAGATATGGGCCAGCCCCAGCATTTT CAISEDMGQPQHF
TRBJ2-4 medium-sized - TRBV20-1 TGCAGTGCTAGAAACGGGGGTCTAGCCAAAAACATTCAGTACTTC CSARNGGLAKNIQYF
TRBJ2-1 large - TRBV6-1 TGTGCCAGCAGTGAGCAAGAGTCCTACAATGAGCAGTTCTTC CASSEQESYNEQFF
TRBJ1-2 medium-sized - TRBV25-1 TGTGCCAGCAGTGCCGGGTATGGCTACACCTTC CASSAGYGYTF
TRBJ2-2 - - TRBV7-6 TGTGCCAGCACCCCATACGCTGACACCGGGGAGCTGTTTTTT CASTPYADTGELFF
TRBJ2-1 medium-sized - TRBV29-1 TGCAGCGTTGAAGGGGTTCGCCACCATGAGCAGTTCTTC CSVEGVRHHEQFF